This T cell receptor beta chain comes out of a study of blood T cell repertoires in COVID-19. Donors of Cohort 3 who recovered were those that had two negative PCRs, clearance, or symptom resolution. In germline, CDR1 is SEHNR, CDR2 FQNEAQ (reference sequence). Trimming at V came to 1 base and at J to 0 bases, leaving 11 bases not matched to a gene. This CDR3 contains 18 residues. Some clones are missing from TCRdb's copy, which holds only in-frame ones; the method was immunoSEQ multiplex PCR. This table holds approximately 230,000 clones, around 89% found once. The sample holds one count of this clone.

The clonotype originates from a woman in her 30s who had recovered from COVID-19. This chain uses TRBV7-9 with TRBJ1-2, with 7 bases fitting TRBD1. Sequenced: PBMCs or T cells enriched from blood (not recorded which). This CDR3 is CASSLGATGKFSNYGYTF. The CDR3 nucleotides read TGTGCCAGCAGCTTAGGTGCGACAGGGAAATTTTCTAACTATGGCTACACCTTC.